The 9 T cell receptor beta chains in this list originate from one sample, sequenced in a study of CD8 T cells in Susac syndrome. An input of 0.5 to 1 ug of RNA was subjected to reverse transcription using random hexamers. TCRdb passed the immunoSEQ multiplex PCR reads through MiXCR, listing each CDR3 protein once. Here the sample spans 160,000 or so distinct CDR3 sequences, 95% to 96% being singletons. Sequenced sample: CD8+ T cells from PBMCs. These receptors originate from a human donor with multiple sclerosis.

The V call is TRBV11-2, the J call TRBJ2-7, with D possibly being TRBD1 (7 bases). The CDR3 is made up of 16 amino acids. V lost 5 bases and J 5 bases, leaving 22 bases between the germline ends. Germline lookup yields CDR1 SGHAT and CDR2 FQNNGV. The CDR3 reads CASSVPGGRFPHEQYF. DNA for the CDR3: TGTGCCAGCAGCGTACCAGGGGGGCGCTTTCCCCACGAGCAGTACTTC.

The V gene is TRBV20-1, the J gene TRBJ2-1; D not resolved. Trimming took off 3 bases at V and 2 bases at J, with 14 bases between the two ends. Germline lookup yields CDR1 DFQATT and CDR2 SNEGSKA (reference sequence). The CDR3 runs 15 residues. The CDR3 sequence: CSARSPSSTYNEQFF. Written as DNA, the CDR3 is TGCAGTGCTAGGTCTCCATCTTCTACCTACAATGAGCAGTTCTTC.

The chain is built from TRBV27 and TRBJ2-5; the D call may be TRBD1 or TRBD2 (5 bases each). CDR1 is MNHEY and CDR2 is SMNVEV in the germline V gene (reference sequence). The CDR3 has 11 amino acids. V was trimmed by 4 bases and J by 5 bases, leaving 5 bases between them. CDR3 sequence (DNA): TGTGCCAGCAGTTGGGGGGAGACCCAGTACTTC. Its translation: CASSWGETQYF.

This clonotype occurred once. In DNA, the CDR3 is TGCAGCGCCTCCTTGGAGGGGCGCTCCTACAATGAGCAGTTCTTC. This gives the protein CSASLEGRSYNEQFF. The chain combines TRBV29-1 with TRBJ2-1; D possibly corresponds to TRBD2 (6 bases). The CDR3 is made up of 15 amino acids. Germline V gene data show CDR1 as SQVTM and CDR2 as ANQGSEA. V gave up 7 bases and J gave up 0 bases, with 16 bases separating them.

V usage is TRBV27 and J usage is TRBJ2-1; the D gene is possibly TRBD2 (5 bases). CDR1 is MNHEY and CDR2 is SMNVEV in the germline V gene (reference sequence). V lost 0 bases and J lost 9, with 12 bases in between. The CDR3 contains 14 residues. The CDR3 region has the DNA TGTGCCAGCAGTTTATCGGACCCACGGGGTGAGCAGTTCTTC. Translation: CASSLSDPRGEQFF.

This chain links TRBV9 with TRBJ2-7, with D perhaps matching TRBD1 (5 bases). Germline assignment: CDR1 SGDLS and CDR2 YYNGEE. Trimming pared 10 bases from V and 3 bases from J, leaving 11 bases between. CDR3 size: 11 residues. The CDR3 nucleotides are TGTGCCGGCGACAGAGACTACGAGCAGTACGTC. Translating it yields CAGDRDYEQYV.

This rearrangement joins TRBV19 to TRBJ1-5; 7 nucleotides line up with TRBD1. The CDR3 runs 14 residues. Germline V gene sequence: CDR1 LNHDA, CDR2 SQIVND (reference sequence). Unmatched junction bases numbered 4, after V lost 3 bases and J lost 5 bases. The CDR3: CASSIRDSYQPQHF. The DNA of the CDR3 is TGTGCCAGTAGTATCCGGGACAGCTATCAGCCCCAGCATTTT.

The rearrangement joins TRBV9 to TRBJ2-3; 9 nucleotides line up with TRBD2. The CDR3 spans 17 residues. Trimming took 2 bases from V and 1 from J; bases not matched to a gene: 8. CDR1 SGDLS and CDR2 YYNGEE come from the germline V gene. CDR3 coding DNA: TGTGCCAGCAGCGTGACTTTGGCTAGCGGGGGCACAGATACGCAGTATTTT. Amino acid sequence: CASSVTLASGGTDTQYF.

The chain carries TRBV20-1 and TRBJ1-1; 9 positions match TRBD1. The CDR3 length is 12 residues. Trimming took 6 bases from V and 7 from J; bases not matched to a gene: 6. Germline V gene data show CDR1 as DFQATT and CDR2 as SNEGSKA (reference sequence). The CDR3 nucleotides are TGCAGTGCGGGGGGGACAGGGATTGAAGCTTTCTTT. Encoded protein: CSAGGTGIEAFF.